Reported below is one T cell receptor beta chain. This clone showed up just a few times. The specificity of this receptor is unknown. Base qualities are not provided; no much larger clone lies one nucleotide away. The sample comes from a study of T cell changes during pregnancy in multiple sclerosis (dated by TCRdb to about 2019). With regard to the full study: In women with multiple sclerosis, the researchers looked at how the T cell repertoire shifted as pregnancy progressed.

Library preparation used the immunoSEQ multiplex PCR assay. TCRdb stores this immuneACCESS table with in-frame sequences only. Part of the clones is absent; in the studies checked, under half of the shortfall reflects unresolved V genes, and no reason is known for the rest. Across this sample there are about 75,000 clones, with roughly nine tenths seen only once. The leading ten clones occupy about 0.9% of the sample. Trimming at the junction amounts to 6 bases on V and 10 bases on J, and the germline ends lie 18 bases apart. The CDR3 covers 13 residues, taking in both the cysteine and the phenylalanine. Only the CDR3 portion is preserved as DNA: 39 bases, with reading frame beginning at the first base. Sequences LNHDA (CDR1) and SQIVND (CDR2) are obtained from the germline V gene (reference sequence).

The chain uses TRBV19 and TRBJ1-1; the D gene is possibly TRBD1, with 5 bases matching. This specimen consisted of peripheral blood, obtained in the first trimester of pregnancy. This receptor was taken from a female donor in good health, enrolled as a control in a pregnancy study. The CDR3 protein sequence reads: CASRPGTGGTAFF. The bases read TGTGCCAGTAGACCTGGGACTGGGGGAACAGCTTTCTTT.